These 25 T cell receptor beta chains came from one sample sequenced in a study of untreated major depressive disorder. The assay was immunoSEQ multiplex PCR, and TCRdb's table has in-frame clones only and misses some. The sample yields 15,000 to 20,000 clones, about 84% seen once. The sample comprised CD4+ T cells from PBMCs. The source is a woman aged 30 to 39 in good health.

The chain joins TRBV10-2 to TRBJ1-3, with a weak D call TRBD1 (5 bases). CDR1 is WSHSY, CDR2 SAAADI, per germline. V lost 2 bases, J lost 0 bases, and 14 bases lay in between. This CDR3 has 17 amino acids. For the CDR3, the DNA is TGCGCCAGCAGTGAGCCGGGGCGGAGAAGCTCTGGAAACACCATATATTTT. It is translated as CASSEPGRRSSGNTIYF.

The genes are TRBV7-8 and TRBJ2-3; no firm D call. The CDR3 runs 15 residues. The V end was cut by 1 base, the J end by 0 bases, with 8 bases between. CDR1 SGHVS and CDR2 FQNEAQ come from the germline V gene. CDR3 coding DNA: TGTGCCAGCAGCTTAGGTCACTCAAGCACAGATACGCAGTATTTT. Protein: CASSLGHSSTDTQYF.

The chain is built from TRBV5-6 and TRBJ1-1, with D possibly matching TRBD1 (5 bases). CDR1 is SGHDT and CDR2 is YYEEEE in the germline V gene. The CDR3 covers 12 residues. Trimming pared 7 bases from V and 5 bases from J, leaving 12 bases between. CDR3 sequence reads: CASGAIGTEAFF. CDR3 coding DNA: TGTGCCAGCGGGGCAATAGGGACTGAAGCTTTCTTT.

CDR3 protein: CASSLVSGTEHGYTF. The CDR3 bases are TGTGCCAGCAGCTTAGTTAGTGGGACAGAGCATGGCTACACCTTC. The V and J genes are TRBV7-9 and TRBJ1-2; 7 nucleotides agree with TRBD1. J gave up 6 bases and V 1 base, and 8 bases lay outside the gene matches. The CDR3 spans 15 residues. Per the germline V gene, CDR1 is SEHNR and CDR2 is FQNEAQ (reference sequence).

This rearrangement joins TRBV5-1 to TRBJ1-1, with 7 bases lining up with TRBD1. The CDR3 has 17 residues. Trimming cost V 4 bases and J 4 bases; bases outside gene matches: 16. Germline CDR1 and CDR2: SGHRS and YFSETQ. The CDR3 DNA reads TGCGCCAGCAGCACTACAACAGGGGCCTCCCGCGGCACTGAAGCTTTCTTT. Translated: CASSTTTGASRGTEAFF.

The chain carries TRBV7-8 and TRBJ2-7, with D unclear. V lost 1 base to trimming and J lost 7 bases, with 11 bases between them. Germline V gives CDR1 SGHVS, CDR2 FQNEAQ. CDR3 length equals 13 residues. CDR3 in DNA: TGTGCCAGCAGCTTAGATTTAGCCTGGGAGCAGTACTTC. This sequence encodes CASSLDLAWEQYF.

In nucleotides, the CDR3 is TGCGCCAGCAGCCACGGGACAGGGGGCGTTGAAAAACTGTTTTTT. It is translated as CASSHGTGGVEKLFF. The chain links TRBV4-1 to TRBJ1-4, with TRBD1 identical over 12 bases. CDR3 size: 15 residues. Losses at the gene ends were 3 bases for V and 7 bases for J; bases not matched to a gene: 3. Germline loops: CDR1 MGHRA, CDR2 YSYEKL.

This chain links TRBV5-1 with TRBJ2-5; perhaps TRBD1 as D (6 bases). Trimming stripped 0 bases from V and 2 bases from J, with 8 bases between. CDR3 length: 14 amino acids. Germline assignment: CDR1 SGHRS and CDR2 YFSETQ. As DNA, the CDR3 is TGCGCCAGCAGCTTGGGGACAGCTCAAGAGACCCAGTACTTC. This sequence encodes CASSLGTAQETQYF.

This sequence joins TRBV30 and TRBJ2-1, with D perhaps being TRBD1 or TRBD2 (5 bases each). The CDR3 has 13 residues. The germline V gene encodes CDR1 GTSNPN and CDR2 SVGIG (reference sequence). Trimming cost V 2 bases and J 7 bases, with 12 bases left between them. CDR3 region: CAWSHPGPNEQFF. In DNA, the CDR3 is TGTGCCTGGAGTCACCCGGGACCAAATGAGCAGTTCTTC.

The CDR3 DNA sequence: TGTGCCAGCAGCTTAGGCGGGAGGACTACAGATACGCAGTATTTT. Translation: CASSLGGRTTDTQYF. The chain carries TRBV7-3 and TRBJ2-3, with TRBD2 matching over 8 bases. This CDR3 is built from 15 residues. Trimming removed 2 bases from V and 3 bases from J; junction bases left unmatched: 4. Germline V gene sequence: CDR1 SGHTA, CDR2 FQGTGA.

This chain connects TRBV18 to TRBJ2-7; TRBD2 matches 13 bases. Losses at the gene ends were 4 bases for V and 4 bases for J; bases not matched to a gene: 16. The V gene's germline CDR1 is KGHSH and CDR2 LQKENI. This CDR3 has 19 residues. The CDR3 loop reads CASSQGLAGATDRPYEQYF. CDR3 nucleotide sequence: TGTGCCAGCTCACAAGGACTAGCGGGAGCAACCGACAGGCCGTACGAGCAGTACTTC.

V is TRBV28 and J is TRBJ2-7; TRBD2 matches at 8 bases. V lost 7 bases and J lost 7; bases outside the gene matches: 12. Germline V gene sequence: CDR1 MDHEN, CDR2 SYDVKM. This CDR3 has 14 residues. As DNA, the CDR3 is TGTGCCAGCACTACCCTCGGGAGGGTGGGGGAGCAGTACTTC. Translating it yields CASTTLGRVGEQYF.

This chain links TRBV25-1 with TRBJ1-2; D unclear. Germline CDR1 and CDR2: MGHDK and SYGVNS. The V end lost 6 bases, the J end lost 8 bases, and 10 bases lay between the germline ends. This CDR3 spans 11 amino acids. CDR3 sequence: CASSEGLGYTF. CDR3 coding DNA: TGTGCCAGCAGCGAAGGTTTAGGCTACACCTTC.

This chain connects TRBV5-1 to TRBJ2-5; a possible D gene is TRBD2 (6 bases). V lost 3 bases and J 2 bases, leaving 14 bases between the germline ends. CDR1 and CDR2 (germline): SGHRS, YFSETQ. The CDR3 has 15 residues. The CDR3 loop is CASSSGTAGQETQYF. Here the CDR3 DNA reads TGCGCCAGCAGCTCCGGGACGGCGGGGCAAGAGACCCAGTACTTC. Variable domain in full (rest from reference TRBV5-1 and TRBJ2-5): KAGVTQTPRYLIKTRGQQVTLSCSPISGHRSVSWYQQTPGQGLQFLFEYFSETQRNKGNFPGRFSGRQFSNSRSEMNVSTLELGDSALYLCASSSGTAGQETQYFGPGTRLLVL.

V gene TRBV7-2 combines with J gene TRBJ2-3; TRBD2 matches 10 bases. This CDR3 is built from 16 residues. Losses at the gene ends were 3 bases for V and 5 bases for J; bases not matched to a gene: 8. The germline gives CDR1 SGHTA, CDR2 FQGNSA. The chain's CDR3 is CASSFWTSGSLDTQYF. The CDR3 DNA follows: TGTGCCAGCAGCTTTTGGACTAGCGGATCGTTAGATACGCAGTATTTT.

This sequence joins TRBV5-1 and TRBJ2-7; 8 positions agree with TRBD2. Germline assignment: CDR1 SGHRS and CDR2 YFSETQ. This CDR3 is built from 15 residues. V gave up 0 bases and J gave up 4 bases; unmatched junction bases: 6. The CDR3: CASSLDTGGIYEQYF. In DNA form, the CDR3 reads TGCGCCAGCAGCTTGGATACGGGAGGGATTTACGAGCAGTACTTC.

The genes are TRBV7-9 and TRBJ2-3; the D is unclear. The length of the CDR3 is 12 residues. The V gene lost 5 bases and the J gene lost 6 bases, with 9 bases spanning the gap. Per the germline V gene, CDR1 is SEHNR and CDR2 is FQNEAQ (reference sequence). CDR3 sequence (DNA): TGTGCCAGCAGCCCCATGGGGGATACGCAGTATTTT. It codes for CASSPMGDTQYF. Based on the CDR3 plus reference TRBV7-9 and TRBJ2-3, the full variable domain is DTGVSQNPRHKITKRGQNVTFRCDPISEHNRLYWYRQTLGQGPEFLTYFQNEAQLEKSRLLSDRFSAERPKGSFSTLEIQRTEQGDSAMYLCASSPMGDTQYFGPGTRLTVL.

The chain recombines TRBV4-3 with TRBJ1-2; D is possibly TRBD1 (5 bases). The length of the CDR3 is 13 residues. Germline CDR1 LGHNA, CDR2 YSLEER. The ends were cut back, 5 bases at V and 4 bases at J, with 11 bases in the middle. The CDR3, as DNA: TGCGCCAGCAGCAAGGGGCCAGCCTATGGCTACACCTTC. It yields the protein CASSKGPAYGYTF.

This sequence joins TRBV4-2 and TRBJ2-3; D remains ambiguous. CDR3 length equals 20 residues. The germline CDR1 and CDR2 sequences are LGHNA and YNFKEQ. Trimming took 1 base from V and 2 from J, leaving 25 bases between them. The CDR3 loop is CASSQGRGVGPLLHTDTQYF. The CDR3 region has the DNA TGTGCCAGCAGCCAAGGACGCGGAGTCGGACCCCTTCTGCACACAGATACGCAGTATTTT.

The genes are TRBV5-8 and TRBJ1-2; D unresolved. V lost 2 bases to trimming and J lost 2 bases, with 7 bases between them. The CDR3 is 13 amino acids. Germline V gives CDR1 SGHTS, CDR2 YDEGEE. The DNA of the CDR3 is TGTGCCAGCAGCTTCGAGGTGAACTATGGCTACACCTTC. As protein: CASSFEVNYGYTF.

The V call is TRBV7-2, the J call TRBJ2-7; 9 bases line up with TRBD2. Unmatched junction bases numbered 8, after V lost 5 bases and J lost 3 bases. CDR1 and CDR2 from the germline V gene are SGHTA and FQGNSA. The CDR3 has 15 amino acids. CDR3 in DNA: TGTGCCAGCAGCGAGCGGGTAGCGGGAGTCTACGAGCAGTACTTC. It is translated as CASSERVAGVYEQYF.

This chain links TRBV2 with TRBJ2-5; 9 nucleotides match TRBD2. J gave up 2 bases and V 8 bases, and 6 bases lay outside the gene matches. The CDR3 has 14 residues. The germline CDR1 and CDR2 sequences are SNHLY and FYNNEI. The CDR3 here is CASLAGRAQETQYF. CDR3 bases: TGTGCCAGCCTAGCGGGACGGGCTCAAGAGACCCAGTACTTC.

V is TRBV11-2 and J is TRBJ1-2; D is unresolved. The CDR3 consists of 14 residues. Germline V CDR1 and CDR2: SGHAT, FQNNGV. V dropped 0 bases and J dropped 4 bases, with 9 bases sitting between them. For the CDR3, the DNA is TGTGCCAGCAGCTTAGAAGCGACGGCCTATGGCTACACCTTC. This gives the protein CASSLEATAYGYTF.

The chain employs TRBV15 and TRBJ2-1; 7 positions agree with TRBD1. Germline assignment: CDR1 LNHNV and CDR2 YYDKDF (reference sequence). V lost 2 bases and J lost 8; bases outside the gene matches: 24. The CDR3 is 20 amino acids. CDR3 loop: CATSRQTTGNWRNSLHEQFF. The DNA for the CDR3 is TGTGCCACCAGCAGACAAACGACAGGGAATTGGCGGAATTCCCTCCATGAGCAGTTCTTC.

CDR3 amino acids: CASSYDSLDSEELFF. The DNA of the CDR3 is TGTGCCAGCAGCTATGACTCCCTGGACAGTGAGGAGCTGTTTTTT. The V call is TRBV5-5, the J call TRBJ2-2; weak D call: TRBD1 (6 bases). Germline V gene data show CDR1 as SGHKS and CDR2 as YYEKEE (reference sequence). The CDR3 runs 15 residues. Trimming removed 3 bases at V and 10 bases at J, with 19 bases between.